Each of the 2 T cell receptor beta chains below was sequenced from the same sample in a study of T cells in Graves' hyperthyroidism and ophthalmopathy. Template material for amplifying TCR beta CDR3 regions consisted of RNA transcripts. The HTBI set primed first-round TCR CDR3 RT-PCR. TCRdb called the multiplex PCR reads again in MiXCR, with one record for every CDR3 protein. The sample has around 180,000 distinct CDR3 sequences; 15% to 20% are singletons. Sequenced input: blood. All receptors come from a woman between 45 and 65 years old with Graves' hyperthyroidism.

The table lists this clonotype with many counts. CDR3 sequence: CASSIAPTILYGYTF. The DNA for the CDR3 is TGTGCCAGTAGTATAGCTCCGACCATCCTCTATGGCTACACCTTC. The rearrangement uses TRBV19 and TRBJ1-2; no firm D call. CDR1 and CDR2 (germline): LNHDA, SQIVND (reference sequence). The V end lost 1 base, the J end lost 4 bases, and 13 bases lay between the germline ends. This CDR3 comprises 15 residues.

This clonotype was observed many times. The chain carries TRBV10-3 and TRBJ2-1, with D possibly being TRBD1 or TRBD2 (6 bases each). Germline CDR1 is ENHRY and CDR2 is SYGVKD. The CDR3 consists of 16 residues. Trimming left V 0 bases short and J 0 bases short, with 9 bases between. CDR3 sequence (DNA): TGTGCCATCAGTGAGTCTAGGGGGGTCTCCTACAATGAGCAGTTCTTC. It translates to CAISESRGVSYNEQFF.